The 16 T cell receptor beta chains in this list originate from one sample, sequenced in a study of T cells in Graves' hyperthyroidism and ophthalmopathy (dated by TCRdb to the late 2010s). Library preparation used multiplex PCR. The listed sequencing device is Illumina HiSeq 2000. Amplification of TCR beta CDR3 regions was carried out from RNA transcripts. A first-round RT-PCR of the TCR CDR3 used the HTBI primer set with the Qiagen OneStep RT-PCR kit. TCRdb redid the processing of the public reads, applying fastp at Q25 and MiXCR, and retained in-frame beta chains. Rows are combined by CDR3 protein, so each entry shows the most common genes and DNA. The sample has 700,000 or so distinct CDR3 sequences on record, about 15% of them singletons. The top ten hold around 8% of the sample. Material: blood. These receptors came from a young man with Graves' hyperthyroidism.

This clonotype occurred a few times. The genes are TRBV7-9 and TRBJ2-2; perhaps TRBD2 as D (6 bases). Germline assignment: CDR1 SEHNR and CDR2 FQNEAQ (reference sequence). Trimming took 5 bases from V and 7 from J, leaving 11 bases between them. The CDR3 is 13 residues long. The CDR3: CASSRERVGELFF. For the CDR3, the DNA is TGTGCCAGCAGCCGGGAGAGGGTCGGGGAGCTGTTTTTT.

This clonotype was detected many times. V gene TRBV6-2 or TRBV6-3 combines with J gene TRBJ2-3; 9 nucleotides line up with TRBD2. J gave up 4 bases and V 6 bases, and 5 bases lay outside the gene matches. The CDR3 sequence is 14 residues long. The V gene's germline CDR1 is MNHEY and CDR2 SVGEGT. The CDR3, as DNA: TGTGCCAGCAGACCACTAGCGGGCCCAGATACGCAGTATTTT. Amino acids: CASRPLAGPDTQYF.

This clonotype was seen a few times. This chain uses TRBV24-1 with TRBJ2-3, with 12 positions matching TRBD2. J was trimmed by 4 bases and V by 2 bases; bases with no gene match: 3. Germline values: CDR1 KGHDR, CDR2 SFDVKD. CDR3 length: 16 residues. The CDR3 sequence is CATSDWTSGTPDTQYF. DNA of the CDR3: TGTGCCACCAGTGATTGGACTAGCGGGACCCCAGATACGCAGTATTTT.

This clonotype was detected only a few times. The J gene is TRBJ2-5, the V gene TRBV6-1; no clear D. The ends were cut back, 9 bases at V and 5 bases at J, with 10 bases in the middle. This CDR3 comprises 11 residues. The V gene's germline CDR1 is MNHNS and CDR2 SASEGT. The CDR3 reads CASGRDETQYF. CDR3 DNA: TGTGCCAGTGGAAGAGACGAGACCCAGTACTTC.

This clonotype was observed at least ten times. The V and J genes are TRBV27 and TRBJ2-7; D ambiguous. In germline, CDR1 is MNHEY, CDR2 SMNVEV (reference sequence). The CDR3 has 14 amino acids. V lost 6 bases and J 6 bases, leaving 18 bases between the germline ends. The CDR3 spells CASSLSHLKGEQYF. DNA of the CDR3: TGTGCCAGCAGCCTTAGCCACCTCAAGGGCGAGCAGTACTTC.

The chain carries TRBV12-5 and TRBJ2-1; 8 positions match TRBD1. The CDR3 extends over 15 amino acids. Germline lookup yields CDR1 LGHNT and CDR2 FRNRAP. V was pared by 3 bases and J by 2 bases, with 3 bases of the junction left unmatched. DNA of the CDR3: TGTGCTAGTGGTTTCGGACAGGGCACCTACAATGAGCAGTTCTTC. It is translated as CASGFGQGTYNEQFF.

CDR3 bases: TGTGCCAGCAACCTCGGGCAGGCGACCTACGAGCAGTACTTC. This gives the protein CASNLGQATYEQYF. The rearrangement joins TRBV7-2 to TRBJ2-7; no clear D. The CDR3 covers 14 residues. V was trimmed by 7 bases and J by 2 bases, leaving 15 bases between them. CDR1 is SGHTA, CDR2 FQGNSA, per germline.

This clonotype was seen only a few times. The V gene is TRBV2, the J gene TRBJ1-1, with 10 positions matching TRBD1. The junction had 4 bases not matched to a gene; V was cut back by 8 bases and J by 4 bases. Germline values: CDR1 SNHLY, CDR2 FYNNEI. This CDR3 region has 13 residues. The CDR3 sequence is CASGRTGGTEAFF. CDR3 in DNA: TGTGCCAGCGGGAGGACAGGGGGCACTGAAGCTTTCTTT.

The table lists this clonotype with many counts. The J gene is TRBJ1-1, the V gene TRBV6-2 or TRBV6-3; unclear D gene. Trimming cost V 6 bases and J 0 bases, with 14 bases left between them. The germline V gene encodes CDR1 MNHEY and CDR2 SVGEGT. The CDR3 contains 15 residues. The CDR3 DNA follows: TGTGCCAGCAGGCCGGGAGGCCCCTTGAACACTGAAGCTTTCTTT. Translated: CASRPGGPLNTEAFF.

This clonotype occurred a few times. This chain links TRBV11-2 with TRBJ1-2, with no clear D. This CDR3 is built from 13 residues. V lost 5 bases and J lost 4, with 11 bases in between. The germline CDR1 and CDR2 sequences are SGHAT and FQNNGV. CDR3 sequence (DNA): TGTGCCAGCAGCCCCCGACAAGTCTATGGCTACACCTTC. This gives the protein CASSPRQVYGYTF.

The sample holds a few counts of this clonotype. The CDR3 region is CSVEDSTDTIYF. The CDR3, as DNA: TGCAGCGTTGAGGACAGTACGGACACCATATATTTT. J is TRBJ1-3 and V is TRBV29-1, with D possibly TRBD1 on 6 matching bases. This CDR3 comprises 12 residues. Trimming removed 3 bases at V and 8 bases at J, with 11 bases between. Germline V gene sequence: CDR1 SQVTM, CDR2 ANQGSEA.

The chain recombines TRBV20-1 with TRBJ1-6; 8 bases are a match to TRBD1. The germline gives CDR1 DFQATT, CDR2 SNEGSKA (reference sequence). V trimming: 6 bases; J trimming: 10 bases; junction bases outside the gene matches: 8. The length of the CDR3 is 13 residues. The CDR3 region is CSARQGNGSPLHF. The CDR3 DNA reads TGCAGTGCCCGACAGGGGAATGGATCACCCCTCCACTTT.

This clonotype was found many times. For the CDR3, the DNA is TGCAGTGCTAGAGAGTGGGGGAGAGGCGAAGCTTTCTTT. Protein product: CSAREWGRGEAFF. This sequence joins TRBV20-1 and TRBJ1-1; the D gene is possibly TRBD1 (5 bases). The CDR3 runs to 13 residues. V lost 0 bases and J lost 8, with 13 bases in between. Looked up from germline, CDR1 is DFQATT and CDR2 is SNEGSKA (reference sequence).

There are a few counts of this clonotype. The CDR3 DNA is TGTGCCAGCTCGTCTTTCGGGGGTGGCAATGAGCAGTTCTTC. This gives the protein CASSSFGGGNEQFF. This chain connects TRBV18 to TRBJ2-1; D might be TRBD2 (6 bases). CDR3 length: 14 amino acids. V lost 6 bases to trimming and J lost 6 bases, with 15 bases between them. CDR1 and CDR2 (germline): KGHSH, LQKENI.

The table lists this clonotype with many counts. CDR3 in amino acids: CASSRTGTGYEQYF. The CDR3 region has the DNA TGTGCCAGCAGCCGGACCGGGACAGGCTACGAGCAGTACTTC. The chain carries TRBV7-3 and TRBJ2-7; 8 nucleotides agree with TRBD1. This CDR3 comprises 14 residues. CDR1 is SGHTA, CDR2 FQGTGA, per germline. The ends lost 5 bases at V and 3 bases at J; junction bases unmatched: 6.

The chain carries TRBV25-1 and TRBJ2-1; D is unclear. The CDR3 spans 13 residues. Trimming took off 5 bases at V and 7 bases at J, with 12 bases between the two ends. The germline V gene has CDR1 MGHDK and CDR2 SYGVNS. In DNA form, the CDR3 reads TGTGCCAGCAGTACCCGACTGTGGAATGAGCAGTTCTTC. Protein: CASSTRLWNEQFF.